These T cell receptor beta chains were read from a single sample in a study of T cell responses to AZD1222 COVID-19 vaccine. The assay was immunoSEQ multiplex PCR, and TCRdb's table has in-frame clones only and misses some. The sample holds roughly 140,000 clones, 91% seen once. The specimen comprised peripheral blood, sampled on day 0 of AZD1222 vaccination. These receptors were taken from an adult in good health. Both conserved end residues are part of each CDR3. Fields, in order: D gene, J gene, V gene, clone size, CDR3 DNA, CDR3 protein. A D gene is named only where the DNA matches it firmly. Size is omitted from some rows. Given values are once, few, many or a class for expanded clones.

d_gene: NA
j_gene: TRBJ2-5
v_gene: TRBV11-2
abundance: NA
CDR3nt: TGTGCCAGCAGCTGGAACAGGGTGGTAGAGACCCAGTACTTC
CDR3aa: CASSWNRVVETQYF

d_gene: TRBD2
j_gene: TRBJ2-1
v_gene: TRBV11-2
abundance: NA
CDR3nt: TGTGCCAGCAGCTCTTTAGCGGGAGTGCCCTACAATGAGCAGTTCTTC
CDR3aa: CASSSLAGVPYNEQFF

d_gene: NA
j_gene: TRBJ2-2
v_gene: TRBV6-2/TRBV6-3
abundance: NA
CDR3nt: TGTGCCAGCAGTTACGGGGGGCGGACCGGGGAGCTGTTTTTT
CDR3aa: CASSYGGRTGELFF

d_gene: NA
j_gene: TRBJ2-1
v_gene: TRBV6-5
abundance: NA
CDR3nt: TGTGCCAGCAGTTACTCGCGGGAACTAGGCAATGAGCAGTTCTTC
CDR3aa: CASSYSRELGNEQFF

d_gene: NA
j_gene: TRBJ1-2
v_gene: TRBV6-5
abundance: NA
CDR3nt: TGTGCCAGCAGTTACTTGGGAATCGGTTATGGCTACACCTTC
CDR3aa: CASSYLGIGYGYTF

d_gene: NA
j_gene: TRBJ1-6
v_gene: TRBV30
abundance: NA
CDR3nt: TGTGCCTGGAGGGGGGCCAATGGCGGGATCTCCTATAATTCACCCCTCCACTTT
CDR3aa: CAWRGANGGISYNSPLHF

d_gene: NA
j_gene: TRBJ1-2
v_gene: TRBV7-9
abundance: NA
CDR3nt: TGTGCCAGCAGCTCCTTGGGGGGTCGGAGAGGCTACACCTTC
CDR3aa: CASSSLGGRRGYTF

d_gene: NA
j_gene: TRBJ2-1
v_gene: TRBV5-8
abundance: NA
CDR3nt: TGTGCCAGCAGCTTGGAAGGTCTAACAGCCAATGAGCAGTTCTTC
CDR3aa: CASSLEGLTANEQFF

d_gene: NA
j_gene: TRBJ1-2
v_gene: TRBV28
abundance: NA
CDR3nt: TGTGCCAGCAGTTTAAGCGGACGGAAAACATATGGCTACACCTTC
CDR3aa: CASSLSGRKTYGYTF

d_gene: NA
j_gene: TRBJ2-7
v_gene: TRBV28
abundance: NA
CDR3nt: TGTGCCAGCAGTTTAGTAGTCGGCAGGAACCACGAGCAGTACTTC
CDR3aa: CASSLVVGRNHEQYF

d_gene: NA
j_gene: TRBJ1-5
v_gene: TRBV9
abundance: NA
CDR3nt: TGTGCCAGCAGCGTAAGCCCGGGGCCCAATCAGCCCCAGCATTTT
CDR3aa: CASSVSPGPNQPQHF

d_gene: TRBD1
j_gene: TRBJ2-7
v_gene: TRBV11-2
abundance: NA
CDR3nt: TGTGCCAGCAGCCCCGGACAGGGGCGCTACGAGCAGTACTTC
CDR3aa: CASSPGQGRYEQYF

d_gene: TRBD1
j_gene: TRBJ2-7
v_gene: TRBV7-2
abundance: NA
CDR3nt: TGTGCCAGCAGCGCAGGACAGGGCACCTACGAGCAGTACTTC
CDR3aa: CASSAGQGTYEQYF

d_gene: NA
j_gene: TRBJ1-2
v_gene: TRBV18
abundance: once
CDR3nt: TGTGCCAGCTCACCGGAGTTAAACTATGGCTACACCTTC
CDR3aa: CASSPELNYGYTF

d_gene: NA
j_gene: TRBJ2-2
v_gene: TRBV7-8
abundance: NA
CDR3nt: TGTGCCAGCAGCCCCCATGCGGACAGGGAGCTGTTTTTT
CDR3aa: CASSPHADRELFF

d_gene: NA
j_gene: TRBJ1-2
v_gene: TRBV19
abundance: NA
CDR3nt: TGTGCCACGGCCGGAGGAGGCTACACCTTC
CDR3aa: CATAGGGYTF

d_gene: NA
j_gene: TRBJ1-2
v_gene: TRBV20-1
abundance: once
CDR3nt: TGCAGTGCTACAGGGAGGGATGGCTACACCTTC
CDR3aa: CSATGRDGYTF

d_gene: NA
j_gene: TRBJ1-1
v_gene: TRBV28
abundance: NA
CDR3nt: TGTGCCAGCAGTGCGGTTTATGAAGCTTTCTTT
CDR3aa: CASSAVYEAFF

d_gene: NA
j_gene: TRBJ2-1
v_gene: TRBV19
abundance: NA
CDR3nt: TGTGCCAGTAGTATCGGACTTGCCTCCTACAATGAGCAGTTCTTC
CDR3aa: CASSIGLASYNEQFF

d_gene: TRBD1
j_gene: TRBJ1-3
v_gene: TRBV28
abundance: NA
CDR3nt: TGTGCCAGCAGTTCGGGACAGGCTGGAAACACCATATATTTT
CDR3aa: CASSSGQAGNTIYF

d_gene: NA
j_gene: TRBJ1-4
v_gene: TRBV5-1
abundance: once
CDR3nt: TGCGCCAGCAGCTTGGGGGGGAATATTGGAGAAAAACTGTTTTTT
CDR3aa: CASSLGGNIGEKLFF

d_gene: TRBD2
j_gene: TRBJ2-2
v_gene: TRBV4-3
abundance: NA
CDR3nt: TGCGCCAGCAGCCAAGGGCCCCGGGGGGCCGGGGAGCTGTTTTTT
CDR3aa: CASSQGPRGAGELFF

d_gene: NA
j_gene: TRBJ2-3
v_gene: TRBV28
abundance: NA
CDR3nt: TGTGCCAGCAGTTTAGGGGTGGATACGCAGTATTTT
CDR3aa: CASSLGVDTQYF

d_gene: NA
j_gene: TRBJ2-2
v_gene: TRBV7-9
abundance: NA
CDR3nt: TGTGCCAGCAGCTCCCTGGGGCCTGGTGTTGGGGAGCTGTTTTTT
CDR3aa: CASSSLGPGVGELFF

d_gene: NA
j_gene: TRBJ2-5
v_gene: TRBV28
abundance: once
CDR3nt: TGTGCCAGCAGCCGTGGCAGACAAGAGACCCAGTACTTC
CDR3aa: CASSRGRQETQYF

d_gene: NA
j_gene: TRBJ2-1
v_gene: TRBV27
abundance: NA
CDR3nt: TGTGCCAGCAGTTTATTTGGCGTGGGGGGACGCGGTGAGCAGTTCTTC
CDR3aa: CASSLFGVGGRGEQFF

d_gene: TRBD1
j_gene: TRBJ1-2
v_gene: TRBV2
abundance: NA
CDR3nt: TGTGCCAGCAGCCACAGGGGGGGCTATAACTATGGCTACACCTTC
CDR3aa: CASSHRGGYNYGYTF

d_gene: NA
j_gene: TRBJ2-5
v_gene: TRBV15
abundance: NA
CDR3nt: TGTGCCACCAGCAGAGATGCAGGGAGGCAAGAGACCCAGTACTTC
CDR3aa: CATSRDAGRQETQYF

d_gene: NA
j_gene: TRBJ2-5
v_gene: TRBV19
abundance: NA
CDR3nt: TGTGCCAGTGGGATTCGGGAGACCCAGTACTTC
CDR3aa: CASGIRETQYF

d_gene: NA
j_gene: TRBJ2-3
v_gene: TRBV4-2
abundance: NA
CDR3nt: TGTGCCAGCAGCCCAACGGCGGGCGCCAGCACAGATACGCAGTATTTT
CDR3aa: CASSPTAGASTDTQYF

d_gene: TRBD1
j_gene: TRBJ2-7
v_gene: TRBV6-5
abundance: NA
CDR3nt: TGTGCCAGCAGTTACTCTGACAGGGCGTCCTCCTACGAGCAGTACTTC
CDR3aa: CASSYSDRASSYEQYF

d_gene: NA
j_gene: TRBJ1-3
v_gene: TRBV28
abundance: NA
CDR3nt: TGTGCCAGCAGCATTTCGGGAAACACCATATATTTT
CDR3aa: CASSISGNTIYF

d_gene: NA
j_gene: TRBJ1-3
v_gene: TRBV5-8
abundance: NA
CDR3nt: TGTGCCAGCAGCTTTCTTCCGACCCGAGACGCTGGAAACACCATATATTTT
CDR3aa: CASSFLPTRDAGNTIYF

d_gene: TRBD2
j_gene: TRBJ2-5
v_gene: TRBV2
abundance: NA
CDR3nt: TGTGCCAGCAGTGAAGGGCTAGCGGGTCTTCAAGAGACCCAGTACTTC
CDR3aa: CASSEGLAGLQETQYF

d_gene: NA
j_gene: TRBJ2-2
v_gene: TRBV7-2
abundance: once
CDR3nt: TGTGCCAGCAGCTTAGATGCGGGCGGGGAGCTGTTTTTT
CDR3aa: CASSLDAGGELFF

d_gene: NA
j_gene: TRBJ2-5
v_gene: TRBV27
abundance: NA
CDR3nt: TGTGCCAGCAGTTTATTAGGGGAGACCCAGTACTTC
CDR3aa: CASSLLGETQYF

d_gene: NA
j_gene: TRBJ2-1
v_gene: TRBV7-9
abundance: many
CDR3nt: TGTGCCAGCAGCACACCCTGGGGTTTAGGACGGAATGAGCAGTTCTTC
CDR3aa: CASSTPWGLGRNEQFF

d_gene: NA
j_gene: TRBJ2-3
v_gene: TRBV28
abundance: NA
CDR3nt: TGTGCCAGCAGTTTATTTCGTTACCCTACGCAGTATTTT
CDR3aa: CASSLFRYPTQYF

d_gene: NA
j_gene: TRBJ1-5
v_gene: TRBV6-1
abundance: NA
CDR3nt: TGTGCCAGCAGTGGGAGGCCCGTATACGCTAGCAATCAGCCCCAGCATTTT
CDR3aa: CASSGRPVYASNQPQHF

d_gene: NA
j_gene: TRBJ2-3
v_gene: TRBV29-1
abundance: NA
CDR3nt: TGCAGCGTTGAAGATCTCGAGGGCCAGTTCGCAGATACGCAGTATTTT
CDR3aa: CSVEDLEGQFADTQYF

d_gene: NA
j_gene: TRBJ1-1
v_gene: TRBV28
abundance: NA
CDR3nt: TGTGCCAGCAGTTTAGTGGTACCCCTTGCTGAAGCTTTCTTT
CDR3aa: CASSLVVPLAEAFF

d_gene: NA
j_gene: TRBJ2-3
v_gene: TRBV18
abundance: NA
CDR3nt: TGTGCCAGCTCACCGACCACAGATACGCAGTATTTT
CDR3aa: CASSPTTDTQYF

d_gene: TRBD2
j_gene: TRBJ2-7
v_gene: TRBV15
abundance: few
CDR3nt: TGTGCCACCAGCAGATCGCGACTAGCGGAGCCCTACGAGCAGTACTTC
CDR3aa: CATSRSRLAEPYEQYF

d_gene: TRBD2
j_gene: TRBJ2-5
v_gene: TRBV4-2
abundance: NA
CDR3nt: TGTGCCAGCAGCCAAGATCGGGGGGACTGGGAGACCCAGTACTTC
CDR3aa: CASSQDRGDWETQYF

d_gene: NA
j_gene: TRBJ2-1
v_gene: TRBV5-1
abundance: NA
CDR3nt: TGCGCCAGCAGCTTGGCTCTATCGGGGACACTTAACCCCTACAATGAGCAGTTCTTC
CDR3aa: CASSLALSGTLNPYNEQFF

d_gene: NA
j_gene: TRBJ1-5
v_gene: TRBV19
abundance: NA
CDR3nt: TGTGCCAGTAGTATTGCTCTCCTGGTCCCGGACAATCAGCCCCAGCATTTT
CDR3aa: CASSIALLVPDNQPQHF

d_gene: NA
j_gene: TRBJ2-7
v_gene: TRBV28
abundance: NA
CDR3nt: TGTGCCAGCAGTTCCCACGGGGTCGAGCAGTACTTC
CDR3aa: CASSSHGVEQYF

d_gene: TRBD2
j_gene: TRBJ2-2
v_gene: TRBV9
abundance: NA
CDR3nt: TGTGCCAGCAGCGCCTGGTTAGCGGGAGTTGGCACCGGGGAGCTGTTTTTT
CDR3aa: CASSAWLAGVGTGELFF